The 12 T cell receptor beta chains below were found in one sample sequenced in a study of T-cell reconstitution after alpha-beta-depleted transplantation in children. Unique molecular identifiers featured in how the TCRbeta library was prepared. TCRdb ran MiXCR on the PCR reads and lists one entry per CDR3 protein. The sample includes 200,000 or so distinct CDR3 sequences, 7% to 9% of them seen just once. The input for sequencing was PBMCs, mostly from graft donor cells, taken 360 days after TCRalphabeta/CD19-depleted stem cell transplant. Source of these receptors: a male patient aged 2-10 years who had a stem cell transplant for acute myeloid leukemia, so the T cells may come from the graft donor.

V gene TRBV9 combines with J gene TRBJ2-1; 7 bases map to TRBD1. This CDR3 has 16 amino acids. The V segment lost 4 bases and the J segment 6 bases; nucleotides outside the gene matches: 13. CDR1 and CDR2 from the germline V gene are SGDLS and YYNGEE. CDR3 DNA sequence: TGTGCCAGCAGCCCTAAGATCGGGACAGCAATCAATGAGCAGTTCTTC. Protein: CASSPKIGTAINEQFF.

This clonotype appeared many times. J is TRBJ2-2 and V is TRBV14; unclear D gene. From germline, CDR1 is SGHDN and CDR2 FVKESK. The CDR3 is 13 residues long. V lost 4 bases and J 7 bases, leaving 10 bases between the germline ends. CDR3 sequence reads: CASSLRSIGELFF. The CDR3 bases are TGTGCCAGCAGCCTTAGGAGCATCGGGGAGCTGTTTTTT.

The rearrangement uses TRBV29-1 and TRBJ1-1; D is uncertain. Germline loops: CDR1 SQVTM, CDR2 ANQGSEA. This CDR3 contains 11 residues. V was cut by 7 bases and J by 4 bases, with 10 bases left in between. CDR3 protein: CSGRVLTEAFF. The CDR3 bases are TGCAGCGGCCGGGTCCTCACTGAAGCTTTCTTT.

The J gene is TRBJ1-1, the V gene TRBV6-1; maybe TRBD1 (5 bases). The CDR3 consists of 13 residues. V lost 6 bases, J lost 1 base, and 9 bases lay in between. Germline CDR1 and CDR2: MNHNS and SASEGT. Here the CDR3 DNA reads TGTGCCAGCAGAAAGGGGACGAACACTGAAGCTTTCTTT. It codes for CASRKGTNTEAFF.

This chain uses TRBV20-1 with TRBJ1-1, with a possible D match to TRBD1 (6 bases). Per germline, CDR1 DFQATT and CDR2 SNEGSKA (reference sequence). This CDR3 is built from 14 residues. V was cut by 5 bases and J by 3 bases, with 16 bases left in between. In DNA form, the CDR3 reads TGCAGTGCTTTGGGCGGGGGCCCGGACACTGAAGCTTTCTTT. It translates to CSALGGGPDTEAFF.

This clonotype was observed a few times. This chain connects TRBV7-8 to TRBJ2-7; D is perhaps TRBD1 (6 bases). The V end lost 2 bases, the J end lost 2 bases, and 13 bases lay between the germline ends. The CDR3 consists of 15 residues. Germline CDR1 and CDR2: SGHVS and FQNEAQ. The CDR3 DNA sequence: TGTGCCAGCAGCTTATCGGAAACAGGGACCTACGAGCAGTACTTC. Translating gives CASSLSETGTYEQYF.

At least ten counts were recorded for this clonotype. The J gene is TRBJ2-7, the V gene TRBV6-5, with 7 bases aligning to TRBD1. Germline CDR1 MNHEY, CDR2 SVGAGI. V gave up 2 bases and J gave up 2 bases; unmatched junction bases: 6. CDR3 length: 15 amino acids. The CDR3 region is CASSYRDSPTYEQYF. The DNA of the CDR3 is TGTGCCAGCAGTTACAGGGACAGTCCGACCTACGAGCAGTACTTC.

This clonotype was observed a few times. The chain uses TRBV4-3 and TRBJ2-1; unclear D gene. The CDR3 has 15 residues. Trimming took 5 bases from V and 5 from J, leaving 16 bases between them. The germline V gene has CDR1 LGHNA and CDR2 YSLEER. CDR3 coding DNA: TGCGCCAGCAGCGGTTACTCGGGTCGGAACAATGAGCAGTTCTTC. Translated: CASSGYSGRNNEQFF.

This chain joins TRBV9 and TRBJ2-6; D perhaps matches TRBD2 (6 bases). Trimming left V 7 bases short and J 0 bases short, with 20 bases between. CDR1 is SGDLS and CDR2 is YYNGEE in the germline V gene. CDR3 length: 18 amino acids. The CDR3: CASRSAPGENSGANVLTF. For the CDR3, the DNA is TGTGCCAGCCGCTCTGCACCGGGGGAGAACTCTGGGGCCAACGTCCTGACTTTC.

This clonotype was seen a handful of times. V is TRBV12-3 or TRBV12-4 and J is TRBJ2-1; TRBD2 matches at 7 bases. This CDR3 is 15 amino acids long. J gave up 7 bases and V 3 bases, and 9 bases lay outside the gene matches. In DNA, the CDR3 is TGTGCCAGCAGTTTGAGGGAGGGCCGGAGGAATGAGCAGTTCTTC. Translation gives CASSLREGRRNEQFF.

This clonotype was counted between two and nine times. The chain has TRBV5-5 and TRBJ1-1; D possibly corresponds to TRBD1 (6 bases). CDR1 and CDR2 (germline): SGHKS, YYEKEE (reference sequence). The germline V and J ends were trimmed by 4 bases and 5 bases, with 18 bases remaining between them. The CDR3 runs 15 residues. The CDR3 region is CASSTLQGVGTEAFF. The CDR3 nucleotides are TGTGCCAGCAGCACCCTACAGGGAGTTGGGACTGAAGCTTTCTTT.

This clonotype showed up just a few times. V usage is TRBV20-1 and J usage is TRBJ1-5; D gene uncertain. V was clipped by 4 bases and J by 7 bases, with 11 bases between them. Germline CDR1 and CDR2: DFQATT and SNEGSKA (reference sequence). CDR3 length equals 12 residues. The CDR3 region is CSATPPGQPQHF. DNA of the CDR3: TGCAGTGCTACTCCCCCGGGGCAGCCCCAGCATTTT.